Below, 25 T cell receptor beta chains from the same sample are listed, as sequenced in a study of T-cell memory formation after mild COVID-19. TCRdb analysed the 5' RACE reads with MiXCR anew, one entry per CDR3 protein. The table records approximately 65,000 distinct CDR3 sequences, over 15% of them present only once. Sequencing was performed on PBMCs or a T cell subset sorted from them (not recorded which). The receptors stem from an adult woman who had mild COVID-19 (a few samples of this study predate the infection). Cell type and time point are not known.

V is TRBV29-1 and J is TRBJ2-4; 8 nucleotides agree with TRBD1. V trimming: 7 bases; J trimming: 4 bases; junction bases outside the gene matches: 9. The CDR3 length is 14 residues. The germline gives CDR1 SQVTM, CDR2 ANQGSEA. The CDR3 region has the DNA TGCAGCGCTACTCTTAGGACAGGGAAAAACATTCAGTACTTC. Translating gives CSATLRTGKNIQYF.

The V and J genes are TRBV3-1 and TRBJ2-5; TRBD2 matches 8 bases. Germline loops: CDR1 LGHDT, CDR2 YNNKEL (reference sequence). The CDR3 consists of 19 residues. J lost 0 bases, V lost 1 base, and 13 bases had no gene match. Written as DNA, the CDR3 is TGTGCCAGCAGCCAAGTGGGCGGGGGGAAGATCGAGTACCAAGAGACCCAGTACTTC. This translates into CASSQVGGGKIEYQETQYF.

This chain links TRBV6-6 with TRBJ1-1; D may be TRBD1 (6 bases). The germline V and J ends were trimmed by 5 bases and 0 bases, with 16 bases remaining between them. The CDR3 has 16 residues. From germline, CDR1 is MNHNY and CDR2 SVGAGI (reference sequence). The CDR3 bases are TGTGCCAGCAGTGATTCAGGGGAGGGGATGAACACTGAAGCTTTCTTT. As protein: CASSDSGEGMNTEAFF.

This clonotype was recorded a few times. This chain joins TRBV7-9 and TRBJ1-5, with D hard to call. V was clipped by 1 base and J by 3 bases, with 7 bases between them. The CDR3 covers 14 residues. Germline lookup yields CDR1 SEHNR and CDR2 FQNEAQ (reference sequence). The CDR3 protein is CASSLGGINQPQHF. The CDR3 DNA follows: TGTGCCAGCAGCTTAGGCGGGATCAATCAGCCCCAGCATTTT.

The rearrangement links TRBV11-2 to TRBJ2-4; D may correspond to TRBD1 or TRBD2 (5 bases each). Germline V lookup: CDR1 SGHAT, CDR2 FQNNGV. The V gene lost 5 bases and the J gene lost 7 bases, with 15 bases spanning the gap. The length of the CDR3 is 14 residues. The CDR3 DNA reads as TGTGCCAGCAGCACCCCGACGGGGCGGAACATTCAGTACTTC. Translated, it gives CASSTPTGRNIQYF.

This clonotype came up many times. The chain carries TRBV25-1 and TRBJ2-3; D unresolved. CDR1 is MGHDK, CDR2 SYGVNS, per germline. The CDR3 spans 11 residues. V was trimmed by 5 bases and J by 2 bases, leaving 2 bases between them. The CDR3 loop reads CASSNTDTQYF. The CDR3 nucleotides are TGTGCCAGCAGTAACACAGATACGCAGTATTTT.

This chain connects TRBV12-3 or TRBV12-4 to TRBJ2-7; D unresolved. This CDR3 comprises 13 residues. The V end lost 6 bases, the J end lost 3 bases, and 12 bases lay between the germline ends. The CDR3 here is CASSAYTYYEQYF. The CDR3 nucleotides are TGTGCCAGCAGCGCCTACACCTACTACGAGCAGTACTTC.

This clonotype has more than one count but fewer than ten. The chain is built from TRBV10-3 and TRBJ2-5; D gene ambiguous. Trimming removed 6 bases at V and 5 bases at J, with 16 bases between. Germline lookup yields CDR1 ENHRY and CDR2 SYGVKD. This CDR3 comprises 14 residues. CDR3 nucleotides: TGTGCCATCAGCGGAGCCGAAGATTGGGAGACCCAGTACTTC. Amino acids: CAISGAEDWETQYF.

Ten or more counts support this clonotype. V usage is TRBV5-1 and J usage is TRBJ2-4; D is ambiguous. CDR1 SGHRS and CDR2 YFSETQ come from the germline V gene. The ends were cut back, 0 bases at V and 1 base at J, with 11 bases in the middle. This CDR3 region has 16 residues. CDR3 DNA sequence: TGCGCCAGCAGCTTGGATGTTTCGACCGCCAAAAACATTCAGTACTTC. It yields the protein CASSLDVSTAKNIQYF.

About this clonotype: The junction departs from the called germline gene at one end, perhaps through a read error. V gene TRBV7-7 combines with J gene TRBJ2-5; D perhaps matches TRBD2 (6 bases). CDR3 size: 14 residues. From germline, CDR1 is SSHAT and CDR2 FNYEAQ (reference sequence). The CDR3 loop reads CASSLGSGVETQYF. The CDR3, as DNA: TGTGCTAGCAGCTTAGGATCGGGAGTAGAGACCCAGTACTTC.

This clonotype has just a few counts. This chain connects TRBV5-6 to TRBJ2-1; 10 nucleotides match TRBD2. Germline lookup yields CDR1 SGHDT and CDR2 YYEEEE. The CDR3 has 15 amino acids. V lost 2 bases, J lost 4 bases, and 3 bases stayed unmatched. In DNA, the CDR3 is TGTGCCAGCAGCTTAAGACTAGCGGGTTACAATGAGCAGTTCTTC. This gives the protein CASSLRLAGYNEQFF.

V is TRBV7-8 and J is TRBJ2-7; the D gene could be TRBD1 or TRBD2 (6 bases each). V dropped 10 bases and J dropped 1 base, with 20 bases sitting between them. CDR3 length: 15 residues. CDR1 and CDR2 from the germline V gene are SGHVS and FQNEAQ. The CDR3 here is CAISRGAQRSYEQYF. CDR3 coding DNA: TGTGCCATTTCGAGGGGGGCGCAGAGATCCTACGAGCAGTACTTC.

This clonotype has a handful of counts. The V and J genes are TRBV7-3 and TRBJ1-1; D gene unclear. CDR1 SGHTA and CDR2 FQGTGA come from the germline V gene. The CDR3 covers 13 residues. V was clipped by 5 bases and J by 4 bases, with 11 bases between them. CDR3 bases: TGTGCCAGCAGCAGCAATGATGGCACTGAAGCTTTCTTT. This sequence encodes CASSSNDGTEAFF.

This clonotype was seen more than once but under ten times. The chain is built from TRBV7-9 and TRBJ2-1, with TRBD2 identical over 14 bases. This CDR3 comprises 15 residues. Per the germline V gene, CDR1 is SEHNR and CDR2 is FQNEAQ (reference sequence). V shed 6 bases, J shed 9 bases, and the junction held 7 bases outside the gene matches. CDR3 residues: CASRRLAGGLGEQFF. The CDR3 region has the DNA TGTGCCAGCAGACGACTAGCGGGGGGGCTGGGTGAGCAGTTCTTC.

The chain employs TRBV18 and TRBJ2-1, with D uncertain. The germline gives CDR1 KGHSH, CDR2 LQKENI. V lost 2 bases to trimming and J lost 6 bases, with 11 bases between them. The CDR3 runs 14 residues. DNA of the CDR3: TGTGCCAGCTCACCATGGGGTACTGGCAATGAGCAGTTCTTC. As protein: CASSPWGTGNEQFF.

The CDR3 spells CASSLSQGTAMNTEAFF. DNA of the CDR3: TGTGCCAGCAGTCTCTCACAAGGGACGGCCATGAACACTGAAGCTTTCTTT. The genes are TRBV12-3 or TRBV12-4 and TRBJ1-1, with a weak D call TRBD1 (5 bases). This CDR3 has 17 amino acids. The ends were cut back, 5 bases at V and 0 bases at J, with 19 bases in the middle.

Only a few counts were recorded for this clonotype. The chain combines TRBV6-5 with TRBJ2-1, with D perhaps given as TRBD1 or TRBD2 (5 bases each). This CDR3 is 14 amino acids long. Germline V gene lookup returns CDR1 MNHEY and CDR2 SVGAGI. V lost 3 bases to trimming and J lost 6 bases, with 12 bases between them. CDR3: CASSYLTGPNEQFF. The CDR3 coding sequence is TGTGCCAGCAGTTATCTCACGGGGCCCAATGAGCAGTTCTTC.

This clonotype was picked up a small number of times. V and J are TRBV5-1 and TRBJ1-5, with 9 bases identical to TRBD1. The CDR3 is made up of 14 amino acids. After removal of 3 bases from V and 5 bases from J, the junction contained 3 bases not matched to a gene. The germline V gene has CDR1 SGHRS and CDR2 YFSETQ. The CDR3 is CASSWTGEDQPQHF. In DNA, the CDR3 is TGCGCCAGCAGCTGGACAGGGGAGGATCAGCCCCAGCATTTT.

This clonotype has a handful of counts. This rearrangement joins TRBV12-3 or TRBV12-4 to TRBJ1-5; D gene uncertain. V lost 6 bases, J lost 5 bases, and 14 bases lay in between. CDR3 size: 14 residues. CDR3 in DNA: TGTGCCAGCAGCCCCTCGGGAGAGGATCAGCCCCAGCATTTT. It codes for CASSPSGEDQPQHF.

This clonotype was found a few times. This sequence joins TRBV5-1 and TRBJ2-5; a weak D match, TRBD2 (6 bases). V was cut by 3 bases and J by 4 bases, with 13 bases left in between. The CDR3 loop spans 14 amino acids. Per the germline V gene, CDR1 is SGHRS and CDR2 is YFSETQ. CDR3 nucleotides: TGCGCCAGCAGCTGGGGTAGCGGTTCAGAGACCCAGTACTTC. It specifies CASSWGSGSETQYF.

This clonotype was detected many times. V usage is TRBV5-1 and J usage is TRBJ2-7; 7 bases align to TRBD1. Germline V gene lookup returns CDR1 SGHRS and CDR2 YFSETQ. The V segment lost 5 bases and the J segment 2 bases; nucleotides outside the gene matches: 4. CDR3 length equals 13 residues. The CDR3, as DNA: TGCGCCAGCAGAGGGGACAGCACCTACGAGCAGTACTTC. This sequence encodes CASRGDSTYEQYF.

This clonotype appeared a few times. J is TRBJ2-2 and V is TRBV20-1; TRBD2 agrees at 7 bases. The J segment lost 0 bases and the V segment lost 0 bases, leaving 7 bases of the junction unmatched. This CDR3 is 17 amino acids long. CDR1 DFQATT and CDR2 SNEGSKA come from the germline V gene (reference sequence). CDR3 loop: CSARDVLADTNTGELFF. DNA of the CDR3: TGCAGTGCTAGAGACGTGCTAGCGGATACGAACACCGGGGAGCTGTTTTTT.

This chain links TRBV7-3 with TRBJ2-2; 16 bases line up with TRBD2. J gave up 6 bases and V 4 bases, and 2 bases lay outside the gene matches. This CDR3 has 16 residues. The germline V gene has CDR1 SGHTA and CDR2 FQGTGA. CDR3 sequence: CASSSGTSGRAGELFF. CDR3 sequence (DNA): TGTGCCAGCAGCTCGGGGACTAGCGGGAGGGCCGGGGAGCTGTTTTTT.

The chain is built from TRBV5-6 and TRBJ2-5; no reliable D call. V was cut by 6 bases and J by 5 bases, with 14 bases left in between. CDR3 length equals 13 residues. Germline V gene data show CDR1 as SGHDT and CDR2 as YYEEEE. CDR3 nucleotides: TGTGCCAGCAAGCCCTTTGTTCAGGAGACCCAGTACTTC. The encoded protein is CASKPFVQETQYF.

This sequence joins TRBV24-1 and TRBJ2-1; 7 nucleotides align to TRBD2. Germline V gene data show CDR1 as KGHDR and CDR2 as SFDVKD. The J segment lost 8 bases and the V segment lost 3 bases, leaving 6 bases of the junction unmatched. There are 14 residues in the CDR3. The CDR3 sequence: CATSDPGRADEQFF. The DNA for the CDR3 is TGTGCCACCAGTGATCCAGGGAGGGCCGATGAGCAGTTCTTC.